This T cell receptor beta chain was recorded in a study of T cell repertoires in cytomegalovirus infection. Study-level background: Public TCR beta signatures indicated both CMV infection and matching HLA type.

TCRdb redid the calling of the reads with MiXCR, one entry per CDR3 protein. The table lists around 200,000 distinct CDR3 sequences, 15% to 20% of them singletons, with approximately 26% in the top ten. The sample holds a few counts of this clonotype. What it binds is not known. Notes on the study in general: HLA-C-restricted CMV-specific TCR beta clonotypes were dominant in the ex vivo response. Cumulative frequency of public TCR beta families picked out carriers of CMV plus the relevant HLA.

Trimming removed 2 bases at V and 11 bases at J, with 15 bases between. Germline CDR1 SGHVS, CDR2 FNYEAQ. The CDR3 contains 14 residues. This chain links TRBV7-6 with TRBJ1-4; D gene uncertain. Sample: CD8+ T cells from PBMCs. The TCR comes from a human donor in good health (CMV status not recorded). Some clones in this sample may be carry-over from other donors' samples. CDR3 amino acids: CASSLKGGGRKLFF. Here the CDR3 DNA reads TGTGCCAGCAGCTTAAAAGGAGGTGGCCGGAAACTGTTTTTT.